Shown below are 23 T cell receptor beta chains from a single sample sequenced in a study of response to subunit inactivated influenza vaccine. From the RT-PCR reads, TCRdb called clonotypes with MiXCR, one entry per CDR3 protein. The sample holds just under 550,000 distinct CDR3 sequences, around 25% seen once. Separately, the same data were catalogued under a study of T cells expressing NK-cell markers. From that second work: Production of TCR beta cDNA relied on 5'RACE template switching with UMIs.

The material sequenced was CD4+ T cells sorted from PBMCs, taken roughly 13 days after vaccination. These receptors were taken from a man aged 50-59 years who received an inactivated influenza vaccine.

There are a few counts of this clonotype. The chain links TRBV12-3 or TRBV12-4 to TRBJ1-2; D call uncertain. Deletions cut 4 bases from V and 1 base from J, with 19 bases between. This CDR3 spans 17 amino acids. The CDR3 spells CASSSTTSGRVNYGYTF. Written as DNA, the CDR3 is TGTGCCAGCAGTTCCACCACGTCAGGACGGGTTAACTATGGCTACACCTTC.

This clonotype was found a few times. The chain has TRBV28 and TRBJ2-1, with 13 bases identical to TRBD2. J gave up 6 bases and V 5 bases, and 13 bases lay outside the gene matches. Germline lookup yields CDR1 MDHEN and CDR2 SYDVKM. CDR3 length equals 18 residues. The CDR3 nucleotides read TGTGCCAGCAGTCCTAGACTAGCGGGGGGCCGACTTCGCAATGAGCAGTTCTTC. Translated: CASSPRLAGGRLRNEQFF.

In its sample, this clonotype was seen many times. V usage is TRBV12-3 or TRBV12-4 and J usage is TRBJ1-1; D possibly corresponds to TRBD1 (6 bases). V was trimmed by 7 bases and J by 1 base, leaving 13 bases between them. This CDR3 has 14 amino acids. CDR3 loop: CASTPGHQNTEAFF. CDR3 bases: TGTGCCAGCACCCCGGGACACCAGAACACTGAAGCTTTCTTT.

This clonotype was found a few times. This chain uses TRBV28 with TRBJ2-7; 9 positions agree with TRBD1. The ends lost 9 bases at V and 1 base at J; junction bases unmatched: 10. CDR1 and CDR2 from the germline V gene are MDHEN and SYDVKM. There are 15 residues in the CDR3. The CDR3 sequence: CASSVTGGSSYEQYF. The CDR3 DNA reads as TGTGCCAGTTCCGTGACAGGGGGGTCGTCCTACGAGCAGTACTTC.

A few counts support this clonotype. J is TRBJ2-5 and V is TRBV12-3 or TRBV12-4; TRBD2 matches 7 bases. The CDR3 totals 13 residues. The junction had 10 bases not matched to a gene; V was cut back by 5 bases and J by 10 bases. CDR3 protein: CASSTGRTDGQYF. CDR3 coding DNA: TGTGCCAGCAGTACCGGGAGGACGGACGGCCAGTACTTC.

This clonotype has just a few counts. This chain joins TRBV29-1 and TRBJ2-5; no definite D call. The germline V gene encodes CDR1 SQVTM and CDR2 ANQGSEA. This CDR3 has 12 residues. V was cut by 3 bases and J by 13 bases, with 18 bases left in between. In DNA, the CDR3 is TGCAGCGTTGACGACCCACTTACAAGACCGTACTTC. Its translation: CSVDDPLTRPYF.

CDR3 protein: CAWSVRAVGGYTF. CDR3 nucleotide sequence: TGTGCCTGGAGTGTACGGGCAGTTGGAGGCTACACCTTC. The chain uses TRBV30 and TRBJ1-2; D remains unclear. This CDR3 has 13 amino acids. CDR1 is GTSNPN and CDR2 is SVGIG in the germline V gene (reference sequence). The V end lost 0 bases, the J end lost 8 bases, and 13 bases lay between the germline ends.

The CDR3 DNA follows: TGCAGCGTTGATATAGGGAAGAACACCGGGGAGCTGTTTTTT. Translating gives CSVDIGKNTGELFF. V gene TRBV29-1 combines with J gene TRBJ2-2; no clear D. V lost 3 bases, J lost 1 base, and 9 bases lay in between. The CDR3 is 14 amino acids. Germline V gene sequence: CDR1 SQVTM, CDR2 ANQGSEA.

This rearrangement joins TRBV5-1 to TRBJ1-6; D might be TRBD1 (5 bases). V was cut by 1 base and J by 8 bases, with 13 bases left in between. This CDR3 contains 15 residues. CDR1 is SGHRS, CDR2 YFSETQ, per germline. This CDR3 is CASSLMGPPDSPLHF. CDR3 nucleotide sequence: TGCGCCAGCAGCTTGATGGGGCCTCCGGATTCACCCCTCCACTTT.

The rearrangement joins TRBV9 to TRBJ2-3, with D tentatively TRBD2 (6 bases). This CDR3 contains 14 residues. Germline loops: CDR1 SGDLS, CDR2 YYNGEE. The V and J ends lost 4 bases and 6 bases respectively, with 15 bases between them. In nucleotides, the CDR3 is TGTGCCAGCAGCCCGGACTTAGCGGTGGATACGCAGTATTTT. Protein sequence: CASSPDLAVDTQYF.

This clonotype has just a few counts. This CDR3 reads CASSPRPATGLSNQPQHF. DNA for the CDR3: TGTGCCAGTAGTCCCCGCCCCGCGACAGGGCTCAGCAATCAGCCCCAGCATTTT. The chain is built from TRBV19 and TRBJ1-5; 7 nucleotides line up with TRBD1. Losses at the gene ends were 5 bases for V and 1 base for J; bases not matched to a gene: 14. Germline V CDR1 and CDR2: LNHDA, SQIVND (reference sequence). This CDR3 is built from 18 residues.

This clonotype appeared a few times. The V gene is TRBV10-3, the J gene TRBJ2-3, with 9 bases fitting TRBD1. From germline, CDR1 is ENHRY and CDR2 SYGVKD. This CDR3 has 15 amino acids. J lost 2 bases, V lost 10 bases, and 10 bases had no gene match. The CDR3, as DNA: TGTGCCACGCACCGGGACAGGGCACCCACAGATACGCAGTATTTT. Translating it yields CATHRDRAPTDTQYF.

The V call is TRBV7-2, the J call TRBJ1-6; D gene unclear. V lost 5 bases to trimming and J lost 2 bases, with 10 bases between them. Per the germline V gene, CDR1 is SGHTA and CDR2 is FQGNSA. This CDR3 is 15 amino acids long. CDR3 in amino acids: CASSRVAAYNSPLHF. For the CDR3, the DNA is TGTGCCAGCAGCCGGGTTGCAGCCTATAATTCACCCCTCCACTTT.

This clonotype came up a few times. The chain is built from TRBV7-9 and TRBJ1-4; D is ambiguous. With 6 bases removed from V and 5 bases from J, the gap between germline ends came to 13 bases. CDR1 and CDR2 from the germline V gene are SEHNR and FQNEAQ (reference sequence). This CDR3 has 14 residues. The chain's CDR3 is CASSLGSVNEKLFF. The CDR3 DNA follows: TGTGCCAGCAGTCTCGGGTCCGTGAATGAAAAACTGTTTTTT.

The sample holds many counts of this clonotype. This chain connects TRBV20-1 to TRBJ1-2; 12 nucleotides align to TRBD1. Trimming cost V 7 bases and J 7 bases; bases outside gene matches: 4. The CDR3 consists of 12 residues. CDR1 and CDR2 (germline): DFQATT, SNEGSKA (reference sequence). The CDR3 sequence: CSVRDRGLGYTF. The CDR3 DNA reads TGCAGTGTCCGGGACAGGGGGCTTGGCTACACCTTC.

V is TRBV29-1 and J is TRBJ2-2; 8 nucleotides match TRBD2. The trim removed 7 bases at V and 4 bases at J, leaving 8 bases unmatched. The germline V gene encodes CDR1 SQVTM and CDR2 ANQGSEA. This CDR3 is 14 amino acids long. CDR3 sequence: CSAGSGGSTGELFF. As DNA, the CDR3 is TGCAGCGCGGGGAGCGGGGGTAGCACCGGGGAGCTGTTTTTT.

This sequence joins TRBV10-3 and TRBJ2-7; D gene unclear. CDR1 and CDR2 from the germline V gene are ENHRY and SYGVKD. The CDR3 is made up of 13 amino acids. Trimming cost V 3 bases and J 1 base, with 7 bases left between them. The CDR3 loop is CAISEPVSYEQYF. CDR3 DNA: TGTGCCATCAGTGAACCGGTATCCTACGAGCAGTACTTC.

This clonotype was seen only a few times. The chain is built from TRBV2 and TRBJ2-5; possibly TRBD2 for D (5 bases). The germline V and J ends were trimmed by 6 bases and 2 bases, with 16 bases remaining between them. Germline V CDR1 and CDR2: SNHLY, FYNNEI. The CDR3 has 15 amino acids. The CDR3 DNA sequence: TGTGCCAGCAGCCCCGGGGTGGTGTATCAAGAGACCCAGTACTTC. The encoded protein is CASSPGVVYQETQYF.

The chain employs TRBV28 and TRBJ2-4; D is uncertain. Germline assignment: CDR1 MDHEN and CDR2 SYDVKM. V gave up 3 bases and J gave up 0 bases, with 21 bases separating them. The CDR3 runs 19 residues. CDR3 in DNA: TGTGCCAGCAGTTTCGGCTGGGTAGGGCAGATGATAGCCAAAAACATTCAGTACTTC. Residues: CASSFGWVGQMIAKNIQYF.

This clonotype appeared a few times. The genes are TRBV5-1 and TRBJ1-1; no clear D gene. Germline-derived CDR1 and CDR2 are SGHRS and YFSETQ. Trimming left V 2 bases short and J 1 base short, with 6 bases between. CDR3 length: 13 residues. DNA of the CDR3: TGCGCCAGCAGCTTTCATGGGAACACTGAAGCTTTCTTT. This encodes CASSFHGNTEAFF. Together with reference TRBV5-1 and TRBJ1-1, the CDR3 gives the full variable domain: KAGVTQTPRYLIKTRGQQVTLSCSPISGHRSVSWYQQTPGQGLQFLFEYFSETQRNKGNFPGRFSGRQFSNSRSEMNVSTLELGDSALYLCASSFHGNTEAFFGQGTRLTVV.

The chain is built from TRBV3-1 and TRBJ2-1, with D perhaps TRBD2 (7 bases). CDR3 size: 15 residues. The germline gives CDR1 LGHDT, CDR2 YNNKEL (reference sequence). The germline V and J ends were trimmed by 4 bases and 7 bases, with 17 bases remaining between them. The CDR3: CASSRGGVFMNEQFF. The CDR3 DNA is TGTGCCAGCAGCCGAGGGGGGGTATTTATGAATGAGCAGTTCTTC.

The chain links TRBV12-3 or TRBV12-4 to TRBJ2-7; TRBD1 matches 7 bases. This CDR3 comprises 15 residues. With V trimmed by 6 bases and J by 4 bases, 12 bases remained unmatched. The CDR3 loop is CASSSTDRVRYEQYF. CDR3 bases: TGTGCCAGCAGCTCGACCGACAGGGTTAGGTACGAGCAGTACTTC.

This clonotype was found a few times. The chain has TRBV5-1 and TRBJ1-1; 7 nucleotides match TRBD1. V gave up 2 bases and J gave up 4 bases; unmatched junction bases: 8. There are 15 residues in the CDR3. Germline CDR1 is SGHRS and CDR2 is YFSETQ. As DNA, the CDR3 is TGCGCCAGCAGCTTCGCGACAGGGTCGGGCACTGAAGCTTTCTTT. This gives the protein CASSFATGSGTEAFF. Variable domain in full (rest from reference TRBV5-1 and TRBJ1-1): KAGVTQTPRYLIKTRGQQVTLSCSPISGHRSVSWYQQTPGQGLQFLFEYFSETQRNKGNFPGRFSGRQFSNSRSEMNVSTLELGDSALYLCASSFATGSGTEAFFGQGTRLTVV.